The clone carrying this TCR beta chain was counted between two and nine times. Its antigen is unidentified. The entry originates in a study of PD-1 blockade in classical Hodgkin lymphoma. Noted time point: cycle 4 day 1 (C4D1), after less than seven weeks of nivolumab. Brentuximab vedotin exposure varied among the patients, all of whom had relapsed after autologous stem cell transplantation. Magnetic negative selection of thawed PBMCs was the method by which CD4+ T cells were purified. Sequencing was performed with immunoSEQ multiplex PCR; in TCRdb, only in-frame clones are kept and a portion is missing. The sample yields approximately 28,000 clones, more than 60% seen once. Study results and limitations: According to reports, newly diagnosed patients had lower baseline TCR diversity than healthy donors, and relapsed/refractory patients had lower baseline TCR diversity still. By cycle point C4D1, TCR diversity had risen significantly in CD4+ cells (but not CD8+ cells). Patients who initiated nivolumab within 1 year of ASCT were excluded.

With 4 bases removed from V and 6 bases from J, the gap between germline ends came to 14 bases. The germline gives CDR1 SGHRS, CDR2 YFSETQ. The CDR3 length is 15 residues. The sample was CD4+ T cells from blood, taken before the fourth cycle of nivolumab. This chain joins TRBV5-1 and TRBJ1-6, with D maybe TRBD1 (5 bases). The receptor was isolated from a human donor with classical Hodgkin lymphoma. CDR3 DNA: TGCGCCAGCAGCATTTTCCGGGACGGTAATTCACCCCTCCACTTT. It encodes CASSIFRDGNSPLHF.